This T cell receptor beta chain derives from a study of T-cell reconstitution after alpha-beta-depleted transplantation in children. Ten or more counts support this clonotype. Construction of the TCRbeta library involved unique molecular identifiers. TCRdb ran MiXCR on the PCR reads and lists one entry per CDR3 protein. The data contain about 610,000 distinct CDR3 sequences, more than 9% of them singletons. V lost 5 bases, J lost 0 bases, and 5 bases stayed unmatched. CDR1 is SEHNR and CDR2 is FQNEAQ in the germline V gene (reference sequence). The CDR3 sequence is 16 residues long. V gene TRBV7-9 combines with J gene TRBJ2-7; TRBD2 aligns across 12 bases. The sequence was obtained from a human donor who donated a stem cell graft to a child with acute myeloid leukemia. The sequences come from PBMCs from the stem cell graft donor, collected from the stem cell graft. CDR3 sequence reads: CASSRLAGVFSYEQYF. As DNA, the CDR3 is TGTGCCAGCAGCCGACTAGCGGGAGTCTTCTCCTACGAGCAGTACTTC.